A single sample is the source of the 10 T cell receptor beta chains below, sequenced in a study of cytomegalovirus exposure and HLA in healthy donors. The PCR was carried out with 60 Vbeta primers and 13 Jbeta primers. Sequencing was performed with immunoSEQ multiplex PCR; in TCRdb, only in-frame clones are kept and a portion is missing. This table holds roughly 250,000 clones, 84% found once. The sample comprised PBMCs. These receptors all stem from a woman in her thirties or forties in good health and CMV-seropositive.

This clone is a singleton in its sample. The chain couples TRBV20-1 to TRBJ2-7; D may be TRBD2 (6 bases). This CDR3 has 10 amino acids. Germline values: CDR1 DFQATT, CDR2 SNEGSKA (reference sequence). Deletions cut 6 bases from V and 4 bases from J, with 7 bases between. CDR3 region: CSAGSYEQYF. The CDR3 DNA reads TGCAGTGCCGGGAGTTACGAGCAGTACTTC.

In this sample, this clone turned up once. At one boundary the junction diverges from the germline segment, which might be a read error. This chain connects TRBV7-9 to TRBJ1-4; 7 bases match TRBD1. Germline CDR1 and CDR2: SEHNR and FQNEAQ (reference sequence). The CDR3 covers 16 residues. CDR3 nucleotide sequence: TGTTCCAGCAGTTATTCCACAGGGGCCCATAATGAAAAACTGTTTTTT. Translated: CSSSYSTGAHNEKLFF.

The genes are TRBV2 and TRBJ2-7, with 8 bases aligning to TRBD2. CDR1 SNHLY and CDR2 FYNNEI come from the germline V gene. Germline trimming cut 8 bases from V and 2 bases from J; bases unmatched to any gene: 2. The CDR3 is 12 residues long. CDR3: CASYGGAYEQYF. CDR3 nucleotides: TGTGCCAGCTACGGGGGGGCCTACGAGCAGTACTTC. Drawing the rest from reference TRBV2 and TRBJ2-7, the complete variable domain is EPEVTQTPSHQVTQMGQEVILRCVPISNHLYFYWYRQILGQKVEFLVSFYNNEISEKSEIFDDQFSVERPDGSNFTLKIRSTKLEDSAMYFCASYGGAYEQYFGPGTRLTVT.

A note on this clone: A read error may account for a junction end that differs from germline. The J gene is TRBJ2-6, the V gene TRBV29-1, with TRBD2 matching over 7 bases. There are 16 residues in the CDR3. Germline loops: CDR1 SQVTM, CDR2 ANQGSEA. The CDR3 sequence is CSVALWGGFGANGLTF. CDR3 DNA sequence: TGCAGCGTCGCTCTTTGGGGAGGGTTCGGGGCCAACGGCCTGACTTTC.

The rearrangement joins TRBV15 to TRBJ2-7; 12 bases align to TRBD2. CDR1 is LNHNV, CDR2 YYDKDF, per germline (reference sequence). The CDR3 loop spans 15 amino acids. J lost 7 bases, V lost 1 base, and 5 bases had no gene match. CDR3 in amino acids: CATSRVGLAGGEQYF. CDR3 DNA: TGTGCCACCAGCAGAGTGGGGCTAGCGGGAGGGGAGCAGTACTTC. The variable domain in full, with the rest retrieved from reference TRBV15 and TRBJ2-7, is DAMVIQNPRYQVTQFGKPVTLSCSQTLNHNVMYWYQQKSSQAPKLLFHYYDKDFNNEADTPDNFQSRRPNTSFCFLDIRSPGLGDTAMYLCATSRVGLAGGEQYFGPGTRLTVT.

V gene TRBV7-2 combines with J gene TRBJ2-4; 8 positions match TRBD2. Germline lookup yields CDR1 SGHTA and CDR2 FQGNSA. The CDR3 extends over 14 amino acids. V lost 5 bases to trimming and J lost 6 bases; unmatched junction nucleotides: 6. CDR3 protein: CASSLPSGGNIQYF. For the CDR3, the DNA is TGTGCCAGCAGCCTCCCCAGCGGGGGAAACATTCAGTACTTC.

This rearrangement joins TRBV28 to TRBJ2-7, with 7 positions matching TRBD1. Trimming took 8 bases from V and 3 from J; bases not matched to a gene: 4. This CDR3 spans 12 amino acids. Germline CDR1 MDHEN, CDR2 SYDVKM. Here the CDR3 DNA reads TGTGCCAGCTTTCGACAGGGCTACGAGCAGTACTTC. This translates into CASFRQGYEQYF.

The V and J genes are TRBV7-2 and TRBJ2-3, with D tentatively TRBD2 (6 bases). Germline V gives CDR1 SGHTA, CDR2 FQGNSA. The CDR3 runs to 16 residues. The V end was cut by 4 bases, the J end by 0 bases, with 14 bases between. CDR3 in amino acids: CASSSTRTTSTDTQYF. DNA of the CDR3: TGTGCCAGCAGCTCAACAAGGACTACTAGCACAGATACGCAGTATTTT.

A word on this clone: A read error may account for a junction end that differs from germline. This chain uses TRBV7-9 with TRBJ2-7; D possibly corresponds to TRBD1 (5 bases). CDR3 length: 13 amino acids. The germline V gene encodes CDR1 SEHNR and CDR2 FQNEAQ (reference sequence). The CDR3 protein is CSSSPRTSYEQYF. The CDR3 nucleotides are TGTTCCAGCAGCCCCCGGACATCTTACGAGCAGTACTTC.

The chain couples TRBV27 to TRBJ2-2; possible D gene TRBD2, 5 bases. Germline CDR1 is MNHEY and CDR2 is SMNVEV (reference sequence). The CDR3 totals 15 residues. The germline V and J ends were trimmed by 6 bases and 0 bases, with 11 bases remaining between them. The CDR3 nucleotides are TGTGCCAGCAGCCCCTGGAGGACGAACACCGGGGAGCTGTTTTTT. The encoded protein is CASSPWRTNTGELFF.